This T cell receptor beta chain is from a study of T cell responses to AZD1222 COVID-19 vaccine. Whole-study context: Pooling covered second doses at about 4 or about 12 weeks. Regarding the study as a whole: Mostly white British, mostly female donors; authors suggested clonal diversity may be underestimated. Only 5 or 6 people who got AZD1222 tested seropositive at baseline. None of the repertoires were sampled until the peak T cell response had passed.

Clones were sequenced by immunoSEQ multiplex PCR, and TCRdb holds only the in-frame ones, with some missing. The sample records 70,000 or so clones, about 91% being singletons. In regard to this clone: Its antigen is not known.

The CDR3 is 17 amino acids. Losses at the gene ends were 2 bases for V and 4 bases for J; bases not matched to a gene: 13. Germline values: CDR1 SGHRS, CDR2 YFSETQ. The starting material was peripheral blood, obtained on day 0 of AZD1222 vaccination. This receptor was taken from an adult in good health. The V call is TRBV5-1, the J call TRBJ1-1, with TRBD1 matching 8 bases. CDR3 bases: TGCGCCAGCAGCTTTTATGGGCAGGGGGCGGGCGGCACTGAAGCTTTCTTT. Amino acid sequence: CASSFYGQGAGGTEAFF.